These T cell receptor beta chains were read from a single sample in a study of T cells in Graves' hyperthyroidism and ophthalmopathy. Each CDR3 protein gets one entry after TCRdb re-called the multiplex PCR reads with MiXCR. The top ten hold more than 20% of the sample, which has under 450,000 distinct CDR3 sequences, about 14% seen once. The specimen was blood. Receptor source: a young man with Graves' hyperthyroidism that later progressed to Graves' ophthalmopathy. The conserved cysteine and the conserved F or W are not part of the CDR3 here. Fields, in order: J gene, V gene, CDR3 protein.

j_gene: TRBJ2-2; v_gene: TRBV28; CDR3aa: ASSSERERNGELF
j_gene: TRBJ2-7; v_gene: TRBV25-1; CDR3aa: ASQPGTGVYEQY
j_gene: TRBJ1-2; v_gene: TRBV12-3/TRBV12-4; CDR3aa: ASSRTVNYGYT
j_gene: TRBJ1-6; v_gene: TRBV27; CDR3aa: ASSLRDSNSPLH
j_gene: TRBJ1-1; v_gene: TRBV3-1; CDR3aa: ASSRGRQTNTEAF
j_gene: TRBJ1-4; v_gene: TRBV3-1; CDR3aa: ASSQDQGEKLF
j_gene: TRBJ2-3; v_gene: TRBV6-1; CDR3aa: ASSRTITSTDTQY
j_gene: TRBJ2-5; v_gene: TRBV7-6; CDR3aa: ASSQLNPETSQETQY
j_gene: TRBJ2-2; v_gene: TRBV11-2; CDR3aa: ASSPKGRNTGELF
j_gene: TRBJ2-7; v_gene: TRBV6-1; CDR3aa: ASSLTGNEQY
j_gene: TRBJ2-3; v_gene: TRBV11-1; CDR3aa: ASAEGQITDTQY
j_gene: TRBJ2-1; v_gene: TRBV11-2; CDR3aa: ASSLDTASGPGEQF
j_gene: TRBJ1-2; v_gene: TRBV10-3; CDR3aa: AISENQGENYGYT
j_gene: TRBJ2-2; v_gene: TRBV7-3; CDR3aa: ASSSDRGGELF
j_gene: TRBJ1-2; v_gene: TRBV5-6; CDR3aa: ASSLGTPTYGYT
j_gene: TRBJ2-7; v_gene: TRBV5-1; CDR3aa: ASSYHDRRAYEQY
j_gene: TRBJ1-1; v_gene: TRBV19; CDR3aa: ASNSIRDRGRTEAF
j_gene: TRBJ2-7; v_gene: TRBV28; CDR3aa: ASSLRQAYEQY
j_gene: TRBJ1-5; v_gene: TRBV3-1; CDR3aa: ASSQGSGGIGQPQH
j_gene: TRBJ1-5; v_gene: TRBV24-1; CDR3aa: ATSDRDSQYSNQPQH
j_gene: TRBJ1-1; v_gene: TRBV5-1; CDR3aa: ASSSVNMNTEAF
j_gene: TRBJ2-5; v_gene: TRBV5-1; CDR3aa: ASSLGLVEETQY
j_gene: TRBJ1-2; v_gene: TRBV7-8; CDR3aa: ASSLTEGLPFNGYT
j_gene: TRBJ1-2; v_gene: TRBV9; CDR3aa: ASSGTVNYGYT
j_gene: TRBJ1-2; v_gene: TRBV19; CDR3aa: ASSITPGTGADGYT